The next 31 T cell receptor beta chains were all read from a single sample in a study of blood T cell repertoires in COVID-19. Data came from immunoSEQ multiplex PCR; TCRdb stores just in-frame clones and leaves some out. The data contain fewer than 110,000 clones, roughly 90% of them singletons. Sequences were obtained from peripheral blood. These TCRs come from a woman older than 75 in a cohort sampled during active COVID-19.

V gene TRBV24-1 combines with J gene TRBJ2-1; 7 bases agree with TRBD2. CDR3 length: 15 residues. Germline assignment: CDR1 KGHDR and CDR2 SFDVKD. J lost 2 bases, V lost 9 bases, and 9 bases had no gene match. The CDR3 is CATGGVNGAYNEQFF. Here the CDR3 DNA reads TGTGCCACCGGGGGGGTTAACGGTGCCTACAATGAGCAGTTCTTC.

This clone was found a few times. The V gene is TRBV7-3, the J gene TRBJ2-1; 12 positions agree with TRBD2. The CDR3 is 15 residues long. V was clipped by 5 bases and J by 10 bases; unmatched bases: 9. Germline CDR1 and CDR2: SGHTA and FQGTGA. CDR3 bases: TGTGCCAGCAGCCCCCGACTAGCGGGGGCCCGGGAGCAGTTCTTC. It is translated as CASSPRLAGAREQFF.

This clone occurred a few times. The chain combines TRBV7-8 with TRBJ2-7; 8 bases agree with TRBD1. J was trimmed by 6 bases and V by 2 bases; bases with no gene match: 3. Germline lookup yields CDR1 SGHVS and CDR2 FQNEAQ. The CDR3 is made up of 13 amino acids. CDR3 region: CASSLRTGPEQYF. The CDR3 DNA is TGTGCCAGCAGCTTACGGACAGGGCCCGAGCAGTACTTC. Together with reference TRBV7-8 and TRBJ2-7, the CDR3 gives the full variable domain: GAGVSQSPRYKVAKRGQDVALRCDPISGHVSLFWYQQALGQGPEFLTYFQNEAQLDKSGLPSDRFFAERPEGSVSTLKIQRTQQEDSAVYLCASSLRTGPEQYFGPGTRLTVT.

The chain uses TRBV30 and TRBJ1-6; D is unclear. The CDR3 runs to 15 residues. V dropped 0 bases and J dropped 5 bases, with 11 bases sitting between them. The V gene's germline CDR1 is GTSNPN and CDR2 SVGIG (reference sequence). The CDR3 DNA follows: TGTGCCTGGAGTGTAGGCGGCACGAATAATTCACCCCTCCACTTT. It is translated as CAWSVGGTNNSPLHF.

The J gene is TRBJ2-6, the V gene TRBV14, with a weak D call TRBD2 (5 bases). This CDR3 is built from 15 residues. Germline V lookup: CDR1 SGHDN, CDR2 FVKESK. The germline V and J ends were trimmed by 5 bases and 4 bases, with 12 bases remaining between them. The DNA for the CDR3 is TGTGCCAGCAGCGGAGGAGGCACGGGGGCCAACGTCCTGACTTTC. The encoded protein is CASSGGGTGANVLTF.

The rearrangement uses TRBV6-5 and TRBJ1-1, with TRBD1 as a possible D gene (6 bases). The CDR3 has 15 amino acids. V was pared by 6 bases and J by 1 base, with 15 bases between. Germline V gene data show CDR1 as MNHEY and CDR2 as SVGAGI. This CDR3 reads CASSHYLGQNTEAFF. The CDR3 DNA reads TGTGCCAGCAGCCACTATCTGGGACAGAACACTGAAGCTTTCTTT.

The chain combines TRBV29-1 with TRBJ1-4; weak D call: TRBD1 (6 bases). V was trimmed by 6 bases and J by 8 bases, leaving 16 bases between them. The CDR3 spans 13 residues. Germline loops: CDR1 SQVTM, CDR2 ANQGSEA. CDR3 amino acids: CSVGDTPTEKLFF. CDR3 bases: TGCAGCGTGGGGGACACCCCAACGGAAAAACTGTTTTTT.

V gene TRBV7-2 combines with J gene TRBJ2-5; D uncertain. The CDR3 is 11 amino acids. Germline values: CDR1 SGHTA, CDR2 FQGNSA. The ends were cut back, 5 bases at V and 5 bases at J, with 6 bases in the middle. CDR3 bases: TGTGCCAGCAGCCCTTTGGAGACCCAGTACTTC. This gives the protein CASSPLETQYF.

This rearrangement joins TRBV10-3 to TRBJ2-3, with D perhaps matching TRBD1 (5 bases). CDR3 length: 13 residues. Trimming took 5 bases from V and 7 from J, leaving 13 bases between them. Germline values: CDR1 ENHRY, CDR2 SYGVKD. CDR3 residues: CAISWTSENTQYF. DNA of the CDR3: TGTGCCATCAGTTGGACAAGTGAGAATACGCAGTATTTT.

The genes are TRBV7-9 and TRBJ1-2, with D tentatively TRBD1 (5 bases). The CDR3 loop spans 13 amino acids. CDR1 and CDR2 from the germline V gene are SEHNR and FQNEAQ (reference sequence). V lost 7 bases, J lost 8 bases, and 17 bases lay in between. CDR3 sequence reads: CASTLDNLGGYTF. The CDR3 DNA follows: TGTGCCAGCACCCTGGACAACCTTGGAGGCTACACCTTC.

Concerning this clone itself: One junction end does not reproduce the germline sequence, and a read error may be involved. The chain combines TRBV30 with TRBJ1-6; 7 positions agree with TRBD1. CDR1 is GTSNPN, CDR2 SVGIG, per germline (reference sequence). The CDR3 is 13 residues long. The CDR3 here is CAWRGQSNSPLHF. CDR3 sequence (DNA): TGTGCTTGGAGGGGACAGTCCAATTCACCCCTCCACTTT.

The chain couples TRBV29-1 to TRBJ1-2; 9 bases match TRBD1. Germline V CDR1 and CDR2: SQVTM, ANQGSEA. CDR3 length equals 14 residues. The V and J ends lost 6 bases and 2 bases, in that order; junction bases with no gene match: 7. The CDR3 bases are TGCAGCGTGGCGACAGGGGGGGCCAACTATGGCTACACCTTC. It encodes CSVATGGANYGYTF.

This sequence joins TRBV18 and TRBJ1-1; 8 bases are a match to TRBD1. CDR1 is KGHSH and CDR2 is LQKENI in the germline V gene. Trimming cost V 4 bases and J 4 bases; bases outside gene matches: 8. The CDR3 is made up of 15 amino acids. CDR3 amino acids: CASSLGQGGSTEAFF. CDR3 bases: TGTGCCAGCTCACTAGGACAGGGTGGGAGCACTGAAGCTTTCTTT.

CDR3 sequence (DNA): TGTGCCAGCAGTAGACTCGGCAGGGGGGACAATGAGCAGTTCTTC. It specifies CASSRLGRGDNEQFF. The gene calls are TRBV6-5 and TRBJ2-1; tentative D call: TRBD1 (7 bases). Germline assignment: CDR1 MNHEY and CDR2 SVGAGI. The CDR3 extends over 15 amino acids. V gave up 5 bases and J gave up 5 bases, with 16 bases separating them.

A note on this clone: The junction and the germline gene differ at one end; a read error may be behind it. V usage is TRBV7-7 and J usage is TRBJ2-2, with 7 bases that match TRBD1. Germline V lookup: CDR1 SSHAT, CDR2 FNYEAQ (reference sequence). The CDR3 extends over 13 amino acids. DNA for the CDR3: TGTGCTAGCAGCGAGCAGGGGGCCGGGGAGCTGTTTTTT. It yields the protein CASSEQGAGELFF.

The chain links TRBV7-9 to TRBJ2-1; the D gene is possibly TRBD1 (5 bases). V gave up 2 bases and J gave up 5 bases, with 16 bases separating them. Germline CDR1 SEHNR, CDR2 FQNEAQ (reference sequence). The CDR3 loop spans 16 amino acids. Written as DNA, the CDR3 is TGTGCCAGCAGCTTAAGGCCCAGGACAACTAACAATGAGCAGTTCTTC. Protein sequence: CASSLRPRTTNNEQFF.

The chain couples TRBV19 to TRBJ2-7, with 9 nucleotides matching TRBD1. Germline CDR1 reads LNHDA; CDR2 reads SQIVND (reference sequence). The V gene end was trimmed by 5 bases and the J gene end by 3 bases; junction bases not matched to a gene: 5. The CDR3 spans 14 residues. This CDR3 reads CASSSRDRVYEQYF. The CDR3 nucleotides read TGTGCCAGTAGTTCTCGGGACAGGGTCTACGAGCAGTACTTC.

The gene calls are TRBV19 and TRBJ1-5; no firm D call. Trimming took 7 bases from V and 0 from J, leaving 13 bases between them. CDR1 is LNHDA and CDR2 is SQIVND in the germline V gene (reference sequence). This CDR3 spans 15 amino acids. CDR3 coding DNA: TGTGCCAGTAACATACAGATACATAGCAATCAGCCCCAGCATTTT. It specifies CASNIQIHSNQPQHF. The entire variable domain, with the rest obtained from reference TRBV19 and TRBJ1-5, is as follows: DGGITQSPKYLFRKEGQNVTLSCEQNLNHDAMYWYRQDPGQGLRLIYYSQIVNDFQKGDIAEGYSVSREKKESFPLTVTSAQKNPTAFYLCASNIQIHSNQPQHFGDGTRLSIL.

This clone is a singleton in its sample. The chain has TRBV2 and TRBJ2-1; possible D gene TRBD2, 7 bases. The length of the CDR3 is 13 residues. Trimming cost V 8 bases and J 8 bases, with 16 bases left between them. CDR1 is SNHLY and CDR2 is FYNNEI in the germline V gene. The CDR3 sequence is CASSRGGAYEQFF. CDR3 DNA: TGTGCCAGCTCGAGAGGGGGGGCCTATGAGCAGTTCTTC.

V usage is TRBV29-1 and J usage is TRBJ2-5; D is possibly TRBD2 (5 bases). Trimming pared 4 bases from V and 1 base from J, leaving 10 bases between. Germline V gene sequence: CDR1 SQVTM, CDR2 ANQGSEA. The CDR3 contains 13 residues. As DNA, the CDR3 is TGCAGCGTTGGCCCAGCGGTCCAAGAGACCCAGTACTTC. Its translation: CSVGPAVQETQYF.

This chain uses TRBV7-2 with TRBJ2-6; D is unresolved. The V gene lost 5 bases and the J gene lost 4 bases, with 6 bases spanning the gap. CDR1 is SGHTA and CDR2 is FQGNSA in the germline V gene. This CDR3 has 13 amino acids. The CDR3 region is CASSQTGANVLTF. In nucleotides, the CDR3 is TGTGCCAGCAGCCAAACAGGGGCCAACGTCCTGACTTTC.

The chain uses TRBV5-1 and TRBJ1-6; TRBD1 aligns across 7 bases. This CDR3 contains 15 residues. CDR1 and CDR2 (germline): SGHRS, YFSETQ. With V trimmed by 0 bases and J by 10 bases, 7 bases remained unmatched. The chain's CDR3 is CASSLGQGQGSPLHF. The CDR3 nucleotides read TGCGCCAGCAGCTTGGGACAGGGTCAAGGCTCACCCCTCCACTTT.

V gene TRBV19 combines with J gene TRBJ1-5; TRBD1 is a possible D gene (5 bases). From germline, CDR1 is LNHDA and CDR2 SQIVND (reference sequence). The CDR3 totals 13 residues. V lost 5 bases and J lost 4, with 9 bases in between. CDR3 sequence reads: CASSVQGNQPQHF. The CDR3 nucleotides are TGTGCCAGTAGTGTGCAGGGTAATCAGCCCCAGCATTTT.

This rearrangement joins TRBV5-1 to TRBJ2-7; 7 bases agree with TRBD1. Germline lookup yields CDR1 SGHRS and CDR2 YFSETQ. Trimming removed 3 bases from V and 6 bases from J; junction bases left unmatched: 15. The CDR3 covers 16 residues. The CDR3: CASSSSGTAKLAEQYF. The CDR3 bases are TGCGCCAGCAGCTCCTCAGGGACAGCTAAACTCGCCGAGCAGTACTTC.

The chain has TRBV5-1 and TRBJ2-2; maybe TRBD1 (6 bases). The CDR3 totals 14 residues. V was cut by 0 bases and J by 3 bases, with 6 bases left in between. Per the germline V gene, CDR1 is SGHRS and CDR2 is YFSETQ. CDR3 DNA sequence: TGCGCCAGCAGCTTGGAGGGGGACACCGGGGAGCTGTTTTTT. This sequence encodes CASSLEGDTGELFF.

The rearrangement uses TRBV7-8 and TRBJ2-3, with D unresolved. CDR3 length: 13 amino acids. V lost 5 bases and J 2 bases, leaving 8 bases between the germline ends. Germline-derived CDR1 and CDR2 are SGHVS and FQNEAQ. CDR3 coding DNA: TGTGCCAGCAGCATGGGCCCCACAGATACGCAGTATTTT. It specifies CASSMGPTDTQYF.

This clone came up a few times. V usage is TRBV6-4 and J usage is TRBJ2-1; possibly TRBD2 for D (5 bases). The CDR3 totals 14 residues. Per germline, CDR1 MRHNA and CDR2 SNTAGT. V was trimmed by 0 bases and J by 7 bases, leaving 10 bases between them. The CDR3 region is CASSDSGLANEQFF. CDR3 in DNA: TGTGCCAGCAGTGACTCAGGGCTAGCTAATGAGCAGTTCTTC.

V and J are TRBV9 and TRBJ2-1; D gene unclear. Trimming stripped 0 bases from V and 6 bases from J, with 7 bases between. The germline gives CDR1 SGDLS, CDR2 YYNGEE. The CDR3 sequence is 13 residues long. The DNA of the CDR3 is TGTGCCAGCAGCGTAGGTCCTCTCAATGAGCAGTTCTTC. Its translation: CASSVGPLNEQFF. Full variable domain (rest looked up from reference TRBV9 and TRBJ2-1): DSGVTQTPKHLITATGQRVTLRCSPRSGDLSVYWYQQSLDQGLQFLIQYYNGEERAKGNILERFSAQQFPDLHSELNLSSLELGDSALYFCASSVGPLNEQFFGPGTRLTVL.

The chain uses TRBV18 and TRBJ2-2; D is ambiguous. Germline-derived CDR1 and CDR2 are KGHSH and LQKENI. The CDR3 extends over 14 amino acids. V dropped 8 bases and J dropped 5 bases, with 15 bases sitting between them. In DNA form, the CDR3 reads TGTGCCAGCCTAAGGTCGACTGGGACCGGGGAGCTGTTTTTT. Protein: CASLRSTGTGELFF.

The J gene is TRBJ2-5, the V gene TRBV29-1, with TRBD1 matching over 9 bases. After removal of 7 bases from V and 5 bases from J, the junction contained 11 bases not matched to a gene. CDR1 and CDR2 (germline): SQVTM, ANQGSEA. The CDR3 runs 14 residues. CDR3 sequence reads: CSAGRQGVGETQYF. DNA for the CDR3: TGCAGCGCCGGAAGACAGGGGGTTGGGGAGACCCAGTACTTC.

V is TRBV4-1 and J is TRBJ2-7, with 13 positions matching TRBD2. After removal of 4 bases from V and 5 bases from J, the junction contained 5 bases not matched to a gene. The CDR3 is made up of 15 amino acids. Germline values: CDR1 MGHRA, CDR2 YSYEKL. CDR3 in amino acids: CASSRSLAGGNEQYF. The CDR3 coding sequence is TGCGCCAGCAGCCGTTCACTAGCGGGAGGGAACGAGCAGTACTTC.